Described below is a single T cell receptor beta chain sequence and its context. Its antigen remains unidentified. No much larger clonotype is one base removed from it; base qualities were not supplied. Participants in the prospective study were aged about 18 to 89 years, lived in over 20 United States geographic areas, and enrolled through a virtual design. To assign participants to cohorts, the prospective study relied on clinical history that participants themselves reported in a screening survey and a study questionnaire. ImmuneRACE Cohort 3 recovered participants were defined by two consecutive negative NP/OP PCR tests, healthcare professional clearance, or symptom resolution. In the prospective study, mobile phlebotomists collected whole blood, serum and a nasopharyngeal or oropharyngeal swab from each participant. Prospective study participants could optionally give additional blood draws and questionnaires over an approximately 2-month period. Blood samples from the prospective study were shipped frozen or at room temperature prior to DNA extraction.

The data were taken from a study of blood T cell repertoires in COVID-19 (dated by TCRdb to 2019 to 2021). With regard to the full study: Collaborator samples came from the United States, Italy and Spain and covered acute and convalescent phases of COVID-19. Where HLA class I and class II types were available, the types were taken from metadata supplied by the sample provider, not from assay-based typing. The repertoires were released in a freely available public database intended as a resource for research on the immune response to SARS-CoV-2. The prospective study material was composed of cDNA or gDNA derived from T cells, B-cell-depleted T cells, or PBMCs. Samples came from the ongoing ImmuneRACE study (first 160 participants) plus 1,254 subjects from 6 global collaborators. Sample metadata almost always included a de-identified subject ID, COVID-19 status, age in years and sex. Deeply sampled blood TCRbeta repertoires from subjects exposed to, actively infected with, or recovered from COVID-19 were included in the dataset. Broad study findings and their caveats: Clinical and demographic metadata were provided uncurated, with the amount varying by source and participant.

The cysteine opens and the phenylalanine closes a CDR3 of 15 amino acids. Just CDR3 DNA is preserved here, 45 bases in frame from base 1. Reading the germline V gene gives CDR1 SGHRS and CDR2 YFSETQ. Germline trimming: 4 bases from V, 2 bases from J; junction bases outside gene matches: 6. TCRbeta CDR3 regions were amplified from genomic DNA by means of the immunoSEQ Assay, a bias-controlled multiplex PCR. In the original analysis: The number of nucleated cells in each sample was estimated by amplification of reference gene primers within the assay. Sequence reads were collapsed and filtered to measure the absolute abundance of every unique TCRbeta CDR3 rearrangement. Productive Simpson clonality was computed per sample as the square root of Simpson's diversity index over productive rearrangements. TCRdb limited this immuneACCESS table to in-frame rearrangements with V and J called. A share of clones is missing; checked studies link under half to unresolved V genes, and the rest is unexplained. V, J and clone size reflect that table, while D and trimming were determined from the DNA. Recorded for this sample are 90,000 to 120,000 clones; 70% to 90% of them occurred a single time. Less than 3.5% of the sample goes to the ten largest clones.

The TCR comes from a woman in her forties or fifties who had recovered from COVID-19. This receptor chain uses TRBV5-1 and TRBJ2-7; TRBD1 aligns with 10 central bases. Sequenced: PBMCs or T cells enriched from blood (not recorded which). The CDR3 region reads CASSTGQGSAYEQYF. The DNA sequence is as follows: TGCGCCAGCAGCACGGGACAGGGGTCGGCCTACGAGCAGTACTTC.